This entry concerns a single T cell receptor (beta chain). The treatment: randomized to nivolumab then ipilimumab (arm A) or the reverse (arm B). Patients had received no earlier DNA-damaging chemotherapy. PBMC sorting kept live CD3+CD8+ cells without CD19 or CD56. Measured with immunoSEQ multiplex PCR; TCRdb has only the in-frame clones, and not every one. The repertoire holds some 40,000 clones, approximately 85% seen once, with about 5.5% in the top ten. Trimming removed 1 base at V and 3 bases at J, with 3 bases between. Germline V gene sequence: CDR1 MGHRA, CDR2 YSYEKL. The CDR3 runs to 13 residues. These data come from a study of sequential checkpoint blockade in melanoma. Whole-study context: After both sequences, patients received maintenance nivolumab.

The sequenced sample was CD8+ T cells sorted from blood (inferred from file names), obtained from a patient given nivolumab and ipilimumab in sequence. The rearrangement links TRBV4-1 to TRBJ1-4; D is undetermined. This receptor was obtained from a human donor with melanoma. For the CDR3, the DNA is TGCGCCAGCAGCCAAGGGCCTAATGAAAAACTGTTTTTT. Protein sequence: CASSQGPNEKLFF.